This note documents a single T cell receptor beta chain sequence. Its antigen is unidentified. Produced via immunoSEQ multiplex PCR; TCRdb's table is partial and in-frame only. The sample lists about 38,000 clones, 75% to 90% occurring once. Germline loops: CDR1 SNHLY, CDR2 FYNNEI. This CDR3 contains 14 residues. Trimming cost V 8 bases and J 1 base, with 9 bases left between them. This record belongs to a study of neoadjuvant nivolumab and ipilimumab in lung cancer. Study results and limitations: Only two of four nivolumab-treated tumors gained richness and clonality by surgery. Compared with tumor-adjacent uninvolved lung, resected tumors showed greater richness and clonality.

The chain is built from TRBV2 and TRBJ2-6; D might be TRBD1 (5 bases). The receptor was isolated from an adult with non-small cell lung cancer. Here the sequenced sample was peripheral blood, taken before neoadjuvant nivolumab, alone or with ipilimumab. CDR3 in amino acids: CASVQESGANVLTF. The CDR3 nucleotides are TGTGCCAGCGTACAGGAATCTGGGGCCAACGTCCTGACTTTC.